The present T cell receptor (beta chain) was sequenced within a study of T cells after yellow fever vaccination. The overall study: Fractions containing few cells were prepared with SMART-Seq v4 Ultra Low Input.

Using its own MiXCR run on the 5' RACE reads, TCRdb lists one record per CDR3 protein. The sample yields around 360,000 distinct CDR3 sequences, around a tenth seen once. CDR1 is SGHAT, CDR2 FQNNGV, per germline. There are 16 residues in the CDR3. V lost 5 bases and J lost 3, with 19 bases in between. The chain combines TRBV11-2 with TRBJ1-1; D is uncertain. The sample consisted of PBMCs, taken on the day of the first yellow fever vaccination. This receptor was taken from a man in his late teens or twenties who received the YFV17D yellow fever vaccine. DNA for the CDR3: TGTGCCAGCAGCAAATCGTTCGGGTATCGAGACACTGAAGCTTTCTTT. Protein product: CASSKSFGYRDTEAFF.